These 3 T cell receptor beta chains share one sample of origin, sequenced in a study of shared T cell receptors in the human thymus. Produced via immunoSEQ multiplex PCR; TCRdb's table is partial and in-frame only. In the table there are roughly 710,000 clones, over 75% of which are singletons. The sample was also reused in another study, on human thymus T cells.

Sequencing used thymocytes. These receptors all stem from a girl under two years old with a congenital heart defect.

The chain employs TRBV5-1 and TRBJ2-5; the match to TRBD1 covers 8 bases. Losses at the gene ends were 3 bases for V and 5 bases for J; bases not matched to a gene: 9. CDR1 is SGHRS, CDR2 YFSETQ, per germline. This CDR3 comprises 15 residues. The CDR3 loop reads CASSSRQGPRETQYF. CDR3 bases: TGCGCCAGCAGCTCCCGACAGGGGCCTCGGGAGACCCAGTACTTC.

CDR3 residues: CASRVVDRVRGNTIYF. CDR3 nucleotides: TGTGCCAGCAGGGTGGTTGACAGGGTACGAGGAAACACCATATATTTT. V and J are TRBV6-4 and TRBJ1-3; TRBD1 matches 7 bases. V lost 6 bases and J lost 4; bases outside the gene matches: 12. Germline loops: CDR1 MRHNA, CDR2 SNTAGT. CDR3 length: 16 residues.

This clone has only a few counts. As DNA, the CDR3 is TGTGCCAGCAGTTTGCGGGTTGGCTACACCTTC. This gives the protein CASSLRVGYTF. The chain is built from TRBV28 and TRBJ1-2; D gene unclear. V shed 3 bases and J shed 7 bases, with 6 bases lying between them. The V gene's germline CDR1 is MDHEN and CDR2 SYDVKM. The CDR3 covers 11 residues.